A selection of T cell receptor beta chains follows, all from one sample in a study of T-cell reconstitution after alpha-beta-depleted transplantation in children. TCRdb re-analysed the PCR reads in MiXCR, keeping a single row per CDR3 protein. The repertoire holds around 270,000 distinct CDR3 sequences, with about 9.5% as singletons. Sequenced here: PBMCs, sampled before TCRalphabeta/CD19-depleted stem cell transplant. These receptors all stem from a boy younger than two with acute myeloid leukemia, due to receive a stem cell transplant. Each CDR3 is given with its conserved first and last residue. Fields, in order: J gene, clone size, V gene, D gene, CDR3 protein, CDR3 DNA. The D gene is left open where the match is weak. Clone size is shown for a subset of rows, as once, few, many or a class of expanded clone.

TRBJ2-1 | many | TRBV18 | NA | CASSSGPNLGNEQFF | TGTGCCAGCTCTAGTGGGCCCAATTTAGGGAATGAGCAGTTCTTC
TRBJ2-5 | many | TRBV5-1 | TRBD2 | CASSILAGGQETQYF | TGCGCCAGCAGCATTCTAGCGGGGGGCCAAGAGACCCAGTACTTC
TRBJ2-1 | many | TRBV6-1 | NA | CASSLIADSYNEQFF | TGTGCCAGCAGCCTCATAGCGGATTCCTACAATGAGCAGTTCTTC
TRBJ2-1 | few | TRBV11-3 | TRBD2 | CASSSVSGDNEQFF | TGTGCCAGCAGCTCGGTGAGCGGGGACAATGAGCAGTTCTTC
TRBJ2-5 | many | TRBV5-1 | NA | CASSLQWKETQYF | TGCGCCAGCAGCTTGCAGTGGAAAGAGACCCAGTACTTC
TRBJ2-7 | few | TRBV6-6 | NA | CASSYLLNEQYF | TGTGCCAGCAGTTACCTTCTAAACGAGCAGTACTTC
TRBJ2-5 | NA | TRBV30 | NA | CAWSLAGIGGEAQYF | TGTGCCTGGAGTCTCGCGGGGATCGGGGGAGAGGCCCAGTACTTC
TRBJ2-1 | many | TRBV12-3/TRBV12-4 | TRBD2 | CASSFPRLAGYNEQFF | TGTGCCAGCAGTTTCCCCAGACTAGCGGGATACAATGAGCAGTTCTTC
TRBJ1-1 | many | TRBV12-3/TRBV12-4 | TRBD1 | CASRTGSNTEAFF | TGTGCCAGCAGGACAGGGTCGAACACTGAAGCTTTCTTT
TRBJ2-2 | many | TRBV27 | NA | CASSLTHFGGELFF | TGTGCCAGCAGTTTAACCCACTTCGGCGGGGAGCTGTTTTTT
TRBJ2-1 | many | TRBV5-1 | NA | CASSLDGEQFF | TGCGCCAGCAGCTTGGATGGTGAGCAGTTCTTC